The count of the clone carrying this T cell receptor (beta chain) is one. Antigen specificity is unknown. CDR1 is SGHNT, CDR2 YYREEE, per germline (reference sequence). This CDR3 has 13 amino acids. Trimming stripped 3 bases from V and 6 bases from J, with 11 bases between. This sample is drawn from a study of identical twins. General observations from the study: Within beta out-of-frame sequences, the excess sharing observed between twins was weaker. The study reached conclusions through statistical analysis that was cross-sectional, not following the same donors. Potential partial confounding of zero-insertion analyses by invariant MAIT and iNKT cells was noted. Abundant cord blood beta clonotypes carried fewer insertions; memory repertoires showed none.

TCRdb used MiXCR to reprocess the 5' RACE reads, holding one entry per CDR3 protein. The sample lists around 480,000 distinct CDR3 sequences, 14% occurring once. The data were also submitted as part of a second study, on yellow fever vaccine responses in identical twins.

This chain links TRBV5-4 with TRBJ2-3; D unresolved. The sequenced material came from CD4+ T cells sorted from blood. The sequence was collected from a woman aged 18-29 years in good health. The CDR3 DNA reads TGTGCCAGCAGCTCGGCAGGAATCGATACGCAGTATTTT. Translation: CASSSAGIDTQYF.